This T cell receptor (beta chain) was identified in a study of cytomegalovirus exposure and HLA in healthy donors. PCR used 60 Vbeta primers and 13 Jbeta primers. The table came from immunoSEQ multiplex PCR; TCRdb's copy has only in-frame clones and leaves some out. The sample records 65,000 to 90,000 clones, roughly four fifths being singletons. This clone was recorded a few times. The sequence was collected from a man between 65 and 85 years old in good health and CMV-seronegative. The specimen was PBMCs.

CDR3 sequence reads: CASSVSRTSGIDTEQFF. The CDR3 DNA follows: TGTGCCAGCAGCGTATCCCGAACTAGCGGGATTGATACTGAGCAGTTCTTC. The chain combines TRBV9 with TRBJ2-1; 10 bases match TRBD2. With V trimmed by 1 base and J by 9 bases, 13 bases remained unmatched. Germline V gives CDR1 SGDLS, CDR2 YYNGEE. This CDR3 spans 17 amino acids.